The 15 T cell receptor beta chains below were found in one sample sequenced in a study of regulatory dendritic cells for organ transplantation. These receptors' targets are unknown. Sorted T cells were CFSE-labeled and cultured 5 days with allogeneic regulatory or mature dendritic cells at 1:10. The assay was immunoSEQ multiplex PCR, and TCRdb's table has in-frame clones only and misses some. The data contain approximately 9,300 clones, less than 90% of them singletons. The sample was memory CD4+ T cells from blood cultured with dendritic cells. As for subset: CD45RO+ memory T cells. The receptors here all came from a human donor in good health.

This chain connects TRBV9 to TRBJ1-1; D gene ambiguous. CDR1 is SGDLS, CDR2 YYNGEE, per germline. The length of the CDR3 is 11 residues. The V end lost 3 bases, the J end lost 5 bases, and 5 bases lay between the germline ends. CDR3 sequence: CASSAGTEAFF. The CDR3 region has the DNA TGTGCCAGCAGCGCGGGAACTGAAGCTTTCTTT. The variable domain in full, completed from reference TRBV9 and TRBJ1-1, reads DSGVTQTPKHLITATGQRVTLRCSPRSGDLSVYWYQQSLDQGLQFLIQYYNGEERAKGNILERFSAQQFPDLHSELNLSSLELGDSALYFCASSAGTEAFFGQGTRLTVV.

The V call is TRBV7-3, the J call TRBJ2-1; possible D gene TRBD2, 6 bases. CDR3 length equals 15 residues. The germline V and J ends were trimmed by 3 bases and 0 bases, with 9 bases remaining between them. The germline gives CDR1 SGHTA, CDR2 FQGTGA. CDR3 sequence reads: CASSLRGGSYNEQFF. DNA for the CDR3: TGTGCCAGCAGCTTGAGGGGAGGCTCCTACAATGAGCAGTTCTTC.

This clone has only a few counts. This chain links TRBV4-1 with TRBJ1-5, with TRBD1 matching over 8 bases. This CDR3 has 15 residues. Germline loops: CDR1 MGHRA, CDR2 YSYEKL. After removal of 0 bases from V and 7 bases from J, the junction contained 5 bases not matched to a gene. The CDR3 DNA reads as TGCGCCAGCAGCCAAGAGGACAGGGAAGGGCAGCCCCAGCATTTT. Its translation is CASSQEDREGQPQHF.

The chain carries TRBV29-1 and TRBJ2-1; D tentatively reads TRBD1 or TRBD2 (8 bases each). Germline values: CDR1 SQVTM, CDR2 ANQGSEA. The CDR3 is 15 amino acids. Trimming pared 5 bases from V and 1 base from J, leaving 15 bases between. CDR3 nucleotide sequence: TGCAGCGTTCAGGGGGCGGGAGGTTCCTACAATGAGCAGTTCTTC. It translates to CSVQGAGGSYNEQFF.

The chain carries TRBV25-1 and TRBJ1-4, with a possible D match to TRBD1 (6 bases). Germline values: CDR1 MGHDK, CDR2 SYGVNS. The CDR3 spans 14 residues. V gave up 7 bases and J gave up 8 bases, with 17 bases separating them. The CDR3 is CASKEQGSREKLFF. The CDR3 nucleotides are TGTGCCAGCAAAGAACAGGGCTCGAGGGAAAAACTGTTTTTT.

The V gene is TRBV28, the J gene TRBJ1-5; D gene unclear. Trimming took 3 bases from V and 0 from J, leaving 6 bases between them. This CDR3 is built from 14 residues. The germline CDR1 and CDR2 sequences are MDHEN and SYDVKM. This CDR3 reads CASSFPSSNQPQHF. Written as DNA, the CDR3 is TGTGCCAGCAGTTTTCCCAGTAGCAATCAGCCCCAGCATTTT.

This chain joins TRBV10-3 and TRBJ2-7; TRBD2 might be the D (5 bases). The CDR3 has 12 amino acids. V was shortened by 0 bases and J by 7 bases, with 7 bases between the two germline ends. Germline V gene lookup returns CDR1 ENHRY and CDR2 SYGVKD. The CDR3 reads CAISESTGEQYF. CDR3 in DNA: TGTGCCATCAGTGAGTCGACGGGAGAGCAGTACTTC.

This clone was found a few times. The chain carries TRBV5-5 and TRBJ1-2; TRBD1 is a possible D gene (6 bases). Germline assignment: CDR1 SGHKS and CDR2 YYEKEE (reference sequence). The V and J ends lost 0 bases and 1 base respectively, with 7 bases between them. This CDR3 is 14 amino acids long. The CDR3 loop reads CASSLDRVNYGYTF. The CDR3 DNA sequence: TGTGCCAGCAGCTTGGACAGGGTTAACTATGGCTACACCTTC.

J is TRBJ2-3 and V is TRBV6-4; perhaps TRBD1 as D (5 bases). The germline V gene encodes CDR1 MRHNA and CDR2 SNTAGT. This CDR3 region has 16 residues. V was cut by 0 bases and J by 4 bases, with 14 bases left in between. CDR3 in amino acids: CASSDSIGQGSDTQYF. In nucleotides, the CDR3 is TGTGCCAGCAGTGACTCCATCGGGCAGGGCTCAGATACGCAGTATTTT.

V usage is TRBV29-1 and J usage is TRBJ1-5; 9 nucleotides align to TRBD1. The CDR3 runs 17 residues. V was clipped by 7 bases and J by 0 bases; unmatched bases: 13. The germline CDR1 and CDR2 sequences are SQVTM and ANQGSEA. CDR3 sequence (DNA): TGCAGCGGCGATCGGGACAGGGACGACAATAGCAATCAGCCCCAGCATTTT. This encodes CSGDRDRDDNSNQPQHF.

The V and J genes are TRBV19 and TRBJ1-2; no reliable D call. Germline V lookup: CDR1 LNHDA, CDR2 SQIVND (reference sequence). The V end lost 6 bases, the J end lost 6 bases, and 11 bases lay between the germline ends. This CDR3 spans 12 amino acids. The DNA of the CDR3 is TGTGCCAGTAGGGTGGATTCGGATGGCTACACCTTC. Translated: CASRVDSDGYTF.

This chain joins TRBV6-5 and TRBJ1-5; D is unresolved. CDR1 MNHEY and CDR2 SVGAGI come from the germline V gene. Trimming removed 2 bases from V and 5 bases from J, with 13 bases in between. This CDR3 is 15 amino acids long. CDR3 region: CASSYTGHWDQPQHF. The CDR3 nucleotides read TGTGCCAGCAGTTACACCGGGCATTGGGATCAGCCCCAGCATTTT.

This chain joins TRBV30 and TRBJ2-2; 8 nucleotides agree with TRBD2. CDR1 and CDR2 from the germline V gene are GTSNPN and SVGIG (reference sequence). This CDR3 region has 16 residues. The J segment lost 1 base and the V segment lost 0 bases, leaving 4 bases of the junction unmatched. In nucleotides, the CDR3 is TGTGCCTGGAGTGTATACCTAGCGGGGAACACCGGGGAGCTGTTTTTT. Protein product: CAWSVYLAGNTGELFF.

The chain employs TRBV18 and TRBJ2-3; D gene unclear. Trimming cost V 2 bases and J 7 bases, with 10 bases left between them. The CDR3 is 13 amino acids. Germline-derived CDR1 and CDR2 are KGHSH and LQKENI. CDR3 protein: CASSPADRYTQYF. The CDR3, as DNA: TGTGCCAGCTCACCAGCGGACCGATATACGCAGTATTTT.

This clone was counted only a few times. This rearrangement joins TRBV14 to TRBJ1-1, with D uncertain. Trimming took off 2 bases at V and 8 bases at J, with 6 bases between the two ends. The CDR3 has 11 amino acids. Germline lookup yields CDR1 SGHDN and CDR2 FVKESK. The CDR3 DNA is TGTGCCAGCAGCCAACGAGAGGAAGCTTTCTTT. Translated, it gives CASSQREEAFF.